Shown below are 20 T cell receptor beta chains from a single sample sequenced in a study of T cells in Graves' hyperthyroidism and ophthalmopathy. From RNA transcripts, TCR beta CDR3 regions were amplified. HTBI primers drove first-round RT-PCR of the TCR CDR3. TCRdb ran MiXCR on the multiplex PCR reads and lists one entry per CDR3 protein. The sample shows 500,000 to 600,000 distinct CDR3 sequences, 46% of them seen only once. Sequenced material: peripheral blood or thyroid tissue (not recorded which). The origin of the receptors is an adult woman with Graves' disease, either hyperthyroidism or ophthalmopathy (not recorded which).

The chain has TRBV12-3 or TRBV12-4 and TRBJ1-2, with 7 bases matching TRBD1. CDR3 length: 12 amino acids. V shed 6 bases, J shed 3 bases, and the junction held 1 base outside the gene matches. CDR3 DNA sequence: TGTGCCAGCAGAGGGACAGACTATGGCTACACCTTC. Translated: CASRGTDYGYTF.

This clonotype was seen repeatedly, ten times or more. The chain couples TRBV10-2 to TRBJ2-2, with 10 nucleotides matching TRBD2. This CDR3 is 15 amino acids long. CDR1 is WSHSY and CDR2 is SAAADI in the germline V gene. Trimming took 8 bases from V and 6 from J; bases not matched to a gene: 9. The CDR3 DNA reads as TGCGCCAGCGATAGCGGGAGGCTTATAGCCGGGGAGCTGTTTTTT. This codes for CASDSGRLIAGELFF.

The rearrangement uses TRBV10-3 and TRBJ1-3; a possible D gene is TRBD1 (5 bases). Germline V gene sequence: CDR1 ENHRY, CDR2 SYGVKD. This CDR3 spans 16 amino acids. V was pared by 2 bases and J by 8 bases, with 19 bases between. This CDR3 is CAISEGFGTSGYTIYF. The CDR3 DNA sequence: TGTGCCATCAGTGAGGGATTCGGGACTAGCGGATACACCATATATTTT.

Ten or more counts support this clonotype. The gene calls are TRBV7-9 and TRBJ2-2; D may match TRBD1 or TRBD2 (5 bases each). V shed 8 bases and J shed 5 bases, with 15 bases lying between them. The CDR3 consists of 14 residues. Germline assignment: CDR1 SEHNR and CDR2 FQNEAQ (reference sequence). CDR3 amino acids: CASAHGGRTGELFF. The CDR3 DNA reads TGTGCCAGCGCCCATGGGGGTCGGACCGGGGAGCTGTTTTTT.

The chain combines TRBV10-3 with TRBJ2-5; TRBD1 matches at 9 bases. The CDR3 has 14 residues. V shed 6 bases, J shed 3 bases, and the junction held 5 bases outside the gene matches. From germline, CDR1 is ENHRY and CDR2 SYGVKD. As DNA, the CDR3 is TGTGCCATCAGAGGACAGGGGAGGGAAGAGACCCAGTACTTC. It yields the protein CAIRGQGREETQYF.

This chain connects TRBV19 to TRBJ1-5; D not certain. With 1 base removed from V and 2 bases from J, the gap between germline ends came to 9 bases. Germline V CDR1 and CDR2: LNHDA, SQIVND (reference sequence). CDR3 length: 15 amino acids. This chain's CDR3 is CASSIVGSRNQPQHF. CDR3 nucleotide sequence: TGTGCCAGTAGTATAGTTGGGTCCCGCAATCAGCCCCAGCATTTT.

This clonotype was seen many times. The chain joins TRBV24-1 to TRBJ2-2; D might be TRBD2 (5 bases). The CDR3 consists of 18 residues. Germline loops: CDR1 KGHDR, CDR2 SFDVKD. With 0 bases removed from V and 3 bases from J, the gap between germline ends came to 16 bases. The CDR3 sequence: CATSDLNEGSPYTGELFF. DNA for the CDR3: TGTGCCACCAGTGATTTGAATGAGGGAAGTCCTTACACCGGGGAGCTGTTTTTT.

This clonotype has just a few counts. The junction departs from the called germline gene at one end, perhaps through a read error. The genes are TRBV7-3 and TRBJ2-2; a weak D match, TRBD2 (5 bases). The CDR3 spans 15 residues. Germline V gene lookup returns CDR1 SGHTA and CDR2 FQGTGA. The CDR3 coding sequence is TGTGCCAGCAGCTTGGCGGGCTCGAACACCGGGGAGCTGGTTTTT. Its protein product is CASSLAGSNTGELVF. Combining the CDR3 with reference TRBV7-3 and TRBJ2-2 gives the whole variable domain GAGVSQTPSNKVTEKGKYVELRCDPISGHTALYWYRQSLGQGPEFLIYFQGTGAADDSGLPNDRFFAVRPEGSVSTLKIQRTERGDSAVYLCASSLAGSNTGELVFGEGSRLTVL.

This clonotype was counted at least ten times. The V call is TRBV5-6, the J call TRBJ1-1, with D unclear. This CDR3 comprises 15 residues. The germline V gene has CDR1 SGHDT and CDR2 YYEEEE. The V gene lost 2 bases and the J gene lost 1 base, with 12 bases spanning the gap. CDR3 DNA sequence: TGTGCCAGCAGCTTCTATCGGTTGGGGAACACTGAAGCTTTCTTT. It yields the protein CASSFYRLGNTEAFF. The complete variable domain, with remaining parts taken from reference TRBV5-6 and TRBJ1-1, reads DAGVTQSPTHLIKTRGQQVTLRCSPKSGHDTVSWYQQALGQGPQFIFQYYEEEERQRGNFPDRFSGHQFPNYSSELNVNALLLGDSALYLCASSFYRLGNTEAFFGQGTRLTVV.

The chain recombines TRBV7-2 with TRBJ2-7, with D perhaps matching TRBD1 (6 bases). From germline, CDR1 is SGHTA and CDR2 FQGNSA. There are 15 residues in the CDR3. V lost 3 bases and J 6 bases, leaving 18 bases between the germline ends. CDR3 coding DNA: TGTGCCAGCAGCTTGGACCGGGACATAGGGATCGAGCAGTACTTC. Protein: CASSLDRDIGIEQYF.

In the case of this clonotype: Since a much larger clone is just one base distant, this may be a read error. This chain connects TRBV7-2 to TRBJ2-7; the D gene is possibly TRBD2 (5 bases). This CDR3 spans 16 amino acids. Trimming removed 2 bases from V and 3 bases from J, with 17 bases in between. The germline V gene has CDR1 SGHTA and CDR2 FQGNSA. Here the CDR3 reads CASSLPPPAEGYEQYF. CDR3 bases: TGTGCCAGCAGCTTACCACCCCCAGCGGAAGGCTACGAGCAGTACTTC. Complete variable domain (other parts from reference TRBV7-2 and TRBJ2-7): GAGVSQSPSNKVTEKGKDVELRCDPISGHTALYWYRQSLGQGLEFLIYFQGNSAPDKSGLPSDRFSAERTGGSVSTLTIQRTQQEDSAVYLCASSLPPPAEGYEQYFGPGTRLTVT.

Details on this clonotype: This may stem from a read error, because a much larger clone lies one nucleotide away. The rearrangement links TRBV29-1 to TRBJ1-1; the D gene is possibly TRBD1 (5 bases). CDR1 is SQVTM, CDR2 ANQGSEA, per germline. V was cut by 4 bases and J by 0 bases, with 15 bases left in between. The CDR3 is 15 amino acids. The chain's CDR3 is CSVGTKWGMNTEAFF. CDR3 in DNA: TGCAGCGTTGGGACTAAGTGGGGGATGAACACTGAAGCTTTCTTT.

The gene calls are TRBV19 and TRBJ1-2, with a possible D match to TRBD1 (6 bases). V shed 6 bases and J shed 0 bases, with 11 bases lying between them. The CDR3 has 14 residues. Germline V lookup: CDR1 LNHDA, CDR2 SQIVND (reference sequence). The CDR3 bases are TGTGCCAGTAGCGATTGGGACACTAACTATGGCTACACCTTC. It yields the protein CASSDWDTNYGYTF.

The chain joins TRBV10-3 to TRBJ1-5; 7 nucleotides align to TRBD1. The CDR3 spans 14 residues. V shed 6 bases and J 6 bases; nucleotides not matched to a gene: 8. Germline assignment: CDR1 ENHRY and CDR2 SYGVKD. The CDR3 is CAIRISGTVQPQHF. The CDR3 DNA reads TGTGCCATCAGAATCTCCGGGACAGTTCAGCCCCAGCATTTT.

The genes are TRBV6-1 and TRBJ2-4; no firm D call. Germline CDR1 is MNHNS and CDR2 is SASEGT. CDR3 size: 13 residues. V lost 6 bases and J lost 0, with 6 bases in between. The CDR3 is CASRRIAKNIQYF. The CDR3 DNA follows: TGTGCCAGCAGGCGGATAGCCAAAAACATTCAGTACTTC.

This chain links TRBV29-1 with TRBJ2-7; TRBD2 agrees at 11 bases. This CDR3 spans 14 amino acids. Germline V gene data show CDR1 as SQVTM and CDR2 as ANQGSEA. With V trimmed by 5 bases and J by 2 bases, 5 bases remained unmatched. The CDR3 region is CSVSGLAETYEQYF. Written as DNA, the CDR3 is TGCAGCGTTTCGGGACTAGCGGAAACCTACGAGCAGTACTTC.

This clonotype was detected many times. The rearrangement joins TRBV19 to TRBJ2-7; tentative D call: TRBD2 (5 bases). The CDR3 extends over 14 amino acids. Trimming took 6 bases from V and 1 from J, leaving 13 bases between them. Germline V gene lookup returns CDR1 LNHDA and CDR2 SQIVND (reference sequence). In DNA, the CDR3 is TGTGCCAGTAGACCCTCGCGGGCATCCTACGAGCAGTACTTC. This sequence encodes CASRPSRASYEQYF.

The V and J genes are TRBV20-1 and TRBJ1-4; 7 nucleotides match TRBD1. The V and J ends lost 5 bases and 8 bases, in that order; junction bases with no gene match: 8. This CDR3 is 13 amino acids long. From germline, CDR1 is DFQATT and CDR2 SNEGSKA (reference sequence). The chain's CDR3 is CSAPGTVPEKLFF. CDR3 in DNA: TGCAGTGCTCCCGGGACAGTCCCCGAAAAACTGTTTTTT.

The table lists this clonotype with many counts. This CDR3 reads CASSLGTLSNTGELFF. The CDR3 DNA reads as TGCGCCAGCAGCTTAGGGACCCTATCAAACACCGGGGAGCTGTTTTTT. The chain is built from TRBV5-1 and TRBJ2-2; either TRBD1 or TRBD2 may supply D (5 bases each). Germline CDR1 SGHRS, CDR2 YFSETQ. V lost 2 bases to trimming and J lost 2 bases, with 13 bases between them. The CDR3 is 16 amino acids.

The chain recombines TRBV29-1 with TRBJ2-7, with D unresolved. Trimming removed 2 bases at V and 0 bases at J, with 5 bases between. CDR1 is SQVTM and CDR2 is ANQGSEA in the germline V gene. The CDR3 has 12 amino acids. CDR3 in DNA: TGCAGCGTTGAACAGGCCTCCTACGAGCAGTACTTC. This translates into CSVEQASYEQYF.